The clone carrying this T cell receptor beta chain was seen many times. Its antigen remains unidentified. The data stem from a study of human T cells and chemical hapten exposure. General study findings and limits: Expanded TCRs grouped into significantly more large CDR3 similarity clusters than controls produced. With alopecia, donors may have immune responses unlike healthy people's.

During construction of the library, unique molecular identifiers were attached to individual cDNA molecules for quantitative, reproducible TCR counting. TCRdb itself ran the RACE reads through MiXCR, one entry per CDR3 protein. The sample lists some 79,000 distinct CDR3 sequences; roughly 10% were seen once. CDR1 and CDR2 from the germline V gene are LGHDT and YNNKEL (reference sequence). V trimming: 2 bases; J trimming: 6 bases; junction bases outside the gene matches: 0. CDR3 length: 12 residues. Time point meaning: patch test 2, 6 weeks after DPC sensitization. Treatment reported: therapeutic diphenylcyclopropenone sensitization with weekly scalp DPC. Total RNA came from unfractionated whole blood.

The TCR sequence derives from a woman aged 45-59 years with alopecia areata. Some clones in this sample may be carry-over from other donors' samples. This chain links TRBV3-1 with TRBJ1-2, with 7 nucleotides matching TRBD1. This specimen consisted of whole blood, obtained in connection with sensitization to the hapten diphenylcyclopropenone (DPC). The CDR3 here is CASSQTGDGYTF. The CDR3 nucleotides are TGTGCCAGCAGCCAAACAGGGGATGGCTACACCTTC.